The 26 T cell receptor beta chains below were found in one sample sequenced in a study of T cells after yellow fever vaccination. MiXCR, run by TCRdb on the 5' RACE reads, gives a single entry per CDR3 protein. This sample has about 130,000 distinct CDR3 sequences, with over 8% found just once. The sample was CD8+ T cells sorted from PBMCs, taken on the day of the yellow fever booster vaccination. The source of these receptors is a man younger than 30 who received the YFV17D yellow fever vaccine.

This clonotype appeared a few times. The chain carries TRBV5-1 and TRBJ2-3, with TRBD2 matching over 16 bases. This CDR3 region has 18 residues. Germline V gives CDR1 SGHRS, CDR2 YFSETQ. The junction had 6 bases not matched to a gene; V was cut back by 3 bases and J by 2 bases. CDR3 loop: CASSSPGTSGGATDTQYF. CDR3 DNA: TGCGCCAGCAGCTCGCCCGGGACTAGCGGGGGGGCCACAGATACGCAGTATTTT.

This clonotype was counted only a few times. V is TRBV7-9 and J is TRBJ2-7; D not certain. V lost 2 bases and J lost 2, with 13 bases in between. This CDR3 comprises 15 residues. Germline V gene lookup returns CDR1 SEHNR and CDR2 FQNEAQ (reference sequence). The CDR3 coding sequence is TGTGCCAGCAGCTTACACCCCGATCAGACCTACGAGCAGTACTTC. This codes for CASSLHPDQTYEQYF.

The table lists this clonotype with many counts. This sequence joins TRBV6-2 or TRBV6-3 and TRBJ2-1, with 8 bases lining up with TRBD2. Germline CDR1 MNHEY, CDR2 SVGEGT. The CDR3 has 17 amino acids. After removal of 2 bases from V and 4 bases from J, the junction contained 10 bases not matched to a gene. This CDR3 is CASSYGPGGPGYNEQFF. The CDR3 DNA reads as TGTGCCAGCAGTTACGGTCCGGGGGGGCCGGGATACAATGAGCAGTTCTTC.

The rearrangement joins TRBV12-5 to TRBJ2-1; 7 nucleotides align to TRBD2. CDR1 is LGHNT, CDR2 FRNRAP, per germline. The CDR3 runs 16 residues. V gave up 5 bases and J gave up 6 bases; unmatched junction bases: 13. The CDR3 nucleotides are TGTGCTAGTGGTGGGGGGTCTAGCGGACCCTCCAATGAGCAGTTCTTC. It yields the protein CASGGGSSGPSNEQFF.

The sample holds a few counts of this clonotype. This sequence joins TRBV27 and TRBJ2-3, with 9 bases that match TRBD1. The junction had 6 bases not matched to a gene; V was cut back by 3 bases and J by 2 bases. Germline-derived CDR1 and CDR2 are MNHEY and SMNVEV (reference sequence). CDR3 length equals 16 residues. CDR3 DNA: TGTGCCAGCAGTTTCGGGACAGGGACGTTCACAGATACGCAGTATTTT. The encoded protein is CASSFGTGTFTDTQYF.

Turning to this clonotype: One junction end does not reproduce the germline sequence, and a read error may be involved. The V gene is TRBV6-2 or TRBV6-3, the J gene TRBJ2-4; D unclear. Germline V gives CDR1 MNHEY, CDR2 SVGEGT. The CDR3 covers 15 residues. In DNA, the CDR3 is TGTGCCAACTGTTTTGAGGACGGAGCCACGCTAAGGATCAACTTC. It translates to CANCFEDGATLRINF.

V and J are TRBV4-2 and TRBJ1-4, with a possible D match to TRBD1 (6 bases). Germline V gene data show CDR1 as LGHNA and CDR2 as YNFKEQ. This CDR3 region has 13 residues. Trimming pared 8 bases from V and 8 bases from J, leaving 15 bases between. The DNA for the CDR3 is TGTGCCAGCGGAGGGGGGATGGGCGAAAAACTGTTTTTT. It codes for CASGGGMGEKLFF.

The J gene is TRBJ2-1, the V gene TRBV5-1, with 10 positions matching TRBD1. Germline V CDR1 and CDR2: SGHRS, YFSETQ. The CDR3 is 15 residues long. J lost 5 bases, V lost 4 bases, and 6 bases had no gene match. The CDR3 DNA reads TGCGCCAGCAGCCTCCCGGGACAGGGGCACAATGAGCAGTTCTTC. It is translated as CASSLPGQGHNEQFF. Complete variable domain (other parts from reference TRBV5-1 and TRBJ2-1): KAGVTQTPRYLIKTRGQQVTLSCSPISGHRSVSWYQQTPGQGLQFLFEYFSETQRNKGNFPGRFSGRQFSNSRSEMNVSTLELGDSALYLCASSLPGQGHNEQFFGPGTRLTVL.

The CDR3 here is CSARDGPSGEETQYF. CDR3 in DNA: TGCAGTGCTAGAGATGGCCCTAGCGGGGAGGAGACCCAGTACTTC. This chain links TRBV20-1 with TRBJ2-5; 9 nucleotides line up with TRBD2. The ends lost 0 bases at V and 5 bases at J; junction bases unmatched: 7. Per the germline V gene, CDR1 is DFQATT and CDR2 is SNEGSKA (reference sequence). The CDR3 has 15 residues.

The rearrangement uses TRBV4-1 and TRBJ2-5, with D maybe TRBD2 (5 bases). From germline, CDR1 is MGHRA and CDR2 YSYEKL. The V end was cut by 0 bases, the J end by 5 bases, with 10 bases between. The CDR3 length is 14 residues. In nucleotides, the CDR3 is TGCGCCAGCAGCCAAGAGCCGACGGGGGAGACCCAGTACTTC. Protein: CASSQEPTGETQYF.

The table lists this clonotype with many counts. The chain joins TRBV7-9 to TRBJ2-3, with 8 nucleotides matching TRBD2. The CDR3 sequence is 17 residues long. Germline V gene lookup returns CDR1 SEHNR and CDR2 FQNEAQ (reference sequence). With 4 bases clipped from V and 5 bases from J, the junction kept 14 bases outside the gene matches. The CDR3 region is CASSSLGGAGAGDTQYF. DNA for the CDR3: TGTGCCAGCAGCTCACTAGGCGGAGCGGGGGCTGGAGATACGCAGTATTTT.

A few counts support this clonotype. V and J are TRBV7-8 and TRBJ1-1; 9 bases fit TRBD1. The ends lost 5 bases at V and 5 bases at J; junction bases unmatched: 6. The CDR3 is made up of 14 amino acids. Germline CDR1 is SGHVS and CDR2 is FQNEAQ. The CDR3 DNA follows: TGTGCCAGCAGCCCGCGGACAGGGGATACTGAAGCTTTCTTT. As protein: CASSPRTGDTEAFF.

This clonotype was seen a few times. The chain combines TRBV4-1 with TRBJ1-5, with 7 bases fitting TRBD1. There are 16 residues in the CDR3. Germline CDR1 is MGHRA and CDR2 is YSYEKL. J gave up 0 bases and V 7 bases, and 9 bases lay outside the gene matches. CDR3 residues: CASTRDRLDSNQPQHF. For the CDR3, the DNA is TGCGCCAGCACCCGGGACAGACTCGATAGCAATCAGCCCCAGCATTTT.

This clonotype was found a few times. The chain couples TRBV7-9 to TRBJ2-1; D is possibly TRBD1 (6 bases). With 3 bases removed from V and 0 bases from J, the gap between germline ends came to 12 bases. In germline, CDR1 is SEHNR, CDR2 FQNEAQ (reference sequence). This CDR3 is built from 16 residues. The CDR3 region has the DNA TGTGCCAGCAGCTTTTTGCAGGGGTACTCCTACAATGAGCAGTTCTTC. Its protein product is CASSFLQGYSYNEQFF.

V and J are TRBV11-1 and TRBJ2-3; 9 bases line up with TRBD1. V trimming: 6 bases; J trimming: 3 bases; junction bases outside the gene matches: 10. The germline gives CDR1 SGHAT, CDR2 FQDESV (reference sequence). The CDR3 covers 16 residues. CDR3 sequence reads: CASSINWDRVTDTQYF. As DNA, the CDR3 is TGTGCCAGCAGTATAAATTGGGACAGGGTGACAGATACGCAGTATTTT.

This clonotype was counted at least ten times. V and J are TRBV29-1 and TRBJ2-7; D possibly corresponds to TRBD1 (6 bases). The germline gives CDR1 SQVTM, CDR2 ANQGSEA. The CDR3 runs to 14 residues. Trimming stripped 5 bases from V and 6 bases from J, with 20 bases between. The CDR3 sequence is CSVLGMGAVAEQYF. CDR3 nucleotides: TGCAGCGTTCTTGGAATGGGGGCTGTAGCCGAGCAGTACTTC.

This clonotype appeared many times. This sequence joins TRBV20-1 and TRBJ2-7; 10 nucleotides line up with TRBD2. Per germline, CDR1 DFQATT and CDR2 SNEGSKA (reference sequence). Trimming removed 1 base from V and 3 bases from J; junction bases left unmatched: 9. This CDR3 is built from 16 residues. CDR3: CSARVESSGGFYEQYF. In DNA, the CDR3 is TGCAGTGCTAGAGTAGAGTCTAGCGGGGGCTTCTACGAGCAGTACTTC.

The V gene is TRBV7-2, the J gene TRBJ2-1, with 11 bases lining up with TRBD2. V dropped 0 bases and J dropped 0; count of bases not matched to a gene: 7. Germline lookup yields CDR1 SGHTA and CDR2 FQGNSA. The CDR3 spans 19 residues. The CDR3 DNA is TGTGCCAGCAGCTTAGCGGGGGCTAGCGGGGGGAGCTCCTACAATGAGCAGTTCTTC. This encodes CASSLAGASGGSSYNEQFF. The entire variable domain, with the rest obtained from reference TRBV7-2 and TRBJ2-1, is as follows: GAGVSQSPSNKVTEKGKDVELRCDPISGHTALYWYRQSLGQGLEFLIYFQGNSAPDKSGLPSDRFSAERTGGSVSTLTIQRTQQEDSAVYLCASSLAGASGGSSYNEQFFGPGTRLTVL.

The chain has TRBV4-1 and TRBJ2-6; D tentatively reads TRBD1 or TRBD2 (5 bases each). Germline lookup yields CDR1 MGHRA and CDR2 YSYEKL. This CDR3 spans 17 amino acids. Trimming took off 4 bases at V and 1 base at J, with 14 bases between the two ends. CDR3 in amino acids: CASSLEGPPSGANVLTF. The CDR3 nucleotides are TGCGCCAGCAGCCTCGAGGGACCTCCGTCTGGGGCCAACGTCCTGACTTTC.

The J gene is TRBJ2-1, the V gene TRBV5-1; 8 bases match TRBD1. Germline V gives CDR1 SGHRS, CDR2 YFSETQ. Losses at the gene ends were 4 bases for V and 4 bases for J; bases not matched to a gene: 4. The CDR3 totals 14 residues. CDR3 DNA sequence: TGCGCCAGCAGCCGGGGACAGGAGTACAATGAGCAGTTCTTC. It yields the protein CASSRGQEYNEQFF. The complete variable domain, with remaining parts taken from reference TRBV5-1 and TRBJ2-1, reads KAGVTQTPRYLIKTRGQQVTLSCSPISGHRSVSWYQQTPGQGLQFLFEYFSETQRNKGNFPGRFSGRQFSNSRSEMNVSTLELGDSALYLCASSRGQEYNEQFFGPGTRLTVL.

The chain uses TRBV7-8 and TRBJ1-1; D is unclear. Germline V gene data show CDR1 as SGHVS and CDR2 as FQNEAQ. This CDR3 has 13 residues. Trimming took 6 bases from V and 1 from J, leaving 9 bases between them. The CDR3 sequence is CASRLLRNTEAFF. The CDR3 DNA reads as TGTGCCAGCAGACTTCTCAGGAACACTGAAGCTTTCTTT.

The chain couples TRBV7-9 to TRBJ1-4; no clear D. The CDR3 spans 15 residues. V was cut by 2 bases and J by 4 bases, with 11 bases left in between. The germline V gene encodes CDR1 SEHNR and CDR2 FQNEAQ (reference sequence). The CDR3, as DNA: TGTGCCAGCAGCTTAAGTCGACACCTTAATGAAAAACTGTTTTTT. Encoded protein: CASSLSRHLNEKLFF.

This clonotype appeared many times. The chain carries TRBV7-9 and TRBJ1-4, with a weak D call TRBD1 (5 bases). The length of the CDR3 is 14 residues. Germline-derived CDR1 and CDR2 are SEHNR and FQNEAQ (reference sequence). V shed 4 bases and J shed 8 bases, with 14 bases lying between them. The CDR3, as DNA: TGTGCCAGCAGCTCGATGGGGGGTGAAGAAAAACTGTTTTTT. This encodes CASSSMGGEEKLFF.

The table lists this clonotype with a few counts. The chain employs TRBV6-2 or TRBV6-3 and TRBJ2-3, with D unclear. V lost 0 bases and J lost 3, with 13 bases in between. Germline V lookup: CDR1 MNHEY, CDR2 SVGEGT. The CDR3 consists of 16 residues. CDR3 residues: CASSYSLGLRTDTQYF. The CDR3 bases are TGTGCCAGCAGTTACTCTTTGGGGTTGAGGACAGATACGCAGTATTTT.

The rearrangement links TRBV12-3 or TRBV12-4 to TRBJ2-1; D gene ambiguous. The CDR3 is 13 amino acids. V shed 6 bases and J shed 3 bases, with 9 bases lying between them. CDR3 region: CASSSDNYNEQFF. For the CDR3, the DNA is TGTGCCAGCAGCTCAGACAACTACAATGAGCAGTTCTTC.

This clonotype was seen at least ten times. The chain has TRBV7-6 and TRBJ2-3; a weak D match, TRBD2 (5 bases). Trimming took off 4 bases at V and 2 bases at J, with 13 bases between the two ends. The CDR3 consists of 15 residues. The germline V gene has CDR1 SGHVS and CDR2 FNYEAQ. CDR3 loop: CASSSEAAATDTQYF. The CDR3 DNA sequence: TGTGCCAGCAGCTCGGAAGCGGCCGCCACAGATACGCAGTATTTT.